The sequence of this T cell receptor beta chain was determined in a study of vaccination and CD4 T cells after COVID-19. As for this clonotype: Its cognate antigen is unknown.

Findings of the study overall: It was observed that, in convalescent patients, a median around 87% of reactive clones arose only post-vaccination. Within convalescent individuals, 304 out of 307 vaccine-specific clones proved to be spike mono-reactive.

Treatment reported: approximately 11-day PBMC culture with coronavirus spike peptide pools or control peptides (ViraFEST assay). The CDR3 is 15 amino acids. The V gene lost 7 bases and the J gene lost 7 bases, with 22 bases spanning the gap. Sequencing of DNA taken from cultured CD4+ T cells relied on the Oncomine TCR Beta short-read assay. TCRdb called the PCR reads again in MiXCR, with one record for every CDR3 protein. The table lists more than 9,000 distinct CDR3 sequences, around 20% of them singletons. This sequence was found in a human donor who received a COVID-19 vaccine. This specimen was CD4+ T cells from blood, cultured in vitro, taken before SARS-CoV-2 vaccination. This chain joins TRBV12-3 or TRBV12-4 and TRBJ1-2, with D unresolved. The CDR3 loop is CASTPRTGSRPGYTF. CDR3 DNA: TGTGCCAGCACCCCCCGTACTGGCTCCCGCCCTGGCTACACCTTC.